These 7 T cell receptor beta chains share one sample of origin, sequenced in a study of CD8 T cell repertoires and HIV-1 epitope variants. These receptors lack a known antigen. Repertoires were generated with immunoSEQ multiplex PCR, while TCRdb's copy carries only in-frame clones and drops some. Found here are 1,500 to 2,000 clones, roughly 73% of them singletons; the top ten hold approximately 39%. What was sequenced was cultured CD8+ T cells derived from PBMCs. These TCRs come from a male donor with HIV.

This clone was counted only a few times. The gene calls are TRBV28 and TRBJ1-1; D perhaps matches TRBD1 (6 bases). Germline loops: CDR1 MDHEN, CDR2 SYDVKM. The CDR3 is made up of 14 amino acids. The V end lost 4 bases, the J end lost 0 bases, and 9 bases lay between the germline ends. The CDR3 region is CASSSGQLNTEAFF. In DNA, the CDR3 is TGTGCCAGCAGTTCCGGACAGCTGAACACTGAAGCTTTCTTT.

The rearrangement joins TRBV7-2 to TRBJ1-3, with D possibly matching TRBD1 (6 bases). V lost 5 bases to trimming and J lost 4 bases, with 18 bases between them. This CDR3 has 16 amino acids. Looked up from germline, CDR1 is SGHTA and CDR2 is FQGNSA. The CDR3 DNA reads as TGTGCCAGCAGCCCCCCCTCGGCCGGGACAGGAAACACCATATATTTT. This sequence encodes CASSPPSAGTGNTIYF.

The rearrangement uses TRBV19 and TRBJ1-1, with D possibly being TRBD1 (5 bases). The CDR3 totals 13 residues. Trimming removed 1 base at V and 6 bases at J, with 9 bases between. Germline loops: CDR1 LNHDA, CDR2 SQIVND (reference sequence). The CDR3 region has the DNA TGTGCCAGTAGTATAGTGGGGGACGCTGAAGCTTTCTTT. It codes for CASSIVGDAEAFF.

The chain employs TRBV5-1 and TRBJ2-3, with 15 bases fitting TRBD2. With V trimmed by 3 bases and J by 6 bases, 14 bases remained unmatched. The CDR3 loop spans 19 amino acids. Germline CDR1 SGHRS, CDR2 YFSETQ. The CDR3 protein is CASSSNPGTSGRSADTQYF. CDR3 DNA sequence: TGCGCCAGCAGCTCAAATCCCGGGACTAGCGGGAGGTCCGCGGATACGCAGTATTTT.

V gene TRBV6-5 combines with J gene TRBJ2-1, with 12 bases lining up with TRBD2. This CDR3 region has 16 residues. V lost 0 bases to trimming and J lost 7 bases; unmatched junction nucleotides: 4. CDR1 and CDR2 from the germline V gene are MNHEY and SVGAGI. The CDR3 loop is CASSYSTTSGGNEQFF. CDR3 bases: TGTGCCAGCAGTTACTCGACGACTAGCGGGGGTAATGAGCAGTTCTTC.

The table lists this clone with a few counts. The CDR3 nucleotides are TGTGCCAGCAGCTTCGGACAGGGTTCCTACGAGCAGTACTTC. As protein: CASSFGQGSYEQYF. This rearrangement joins TRBV5-4 to TRBJ2-7; 8 nucleotides agree with TRBD1. Germline V gene data show CDR1 as SGHNT and CDR2 as YYREEE (reference sequence). The CDR3 loop spans 14 amino acids. Trimming at V came to 2 bases and at J to 1 base, leaving 2 bases not matched to a gene.

This clone was picked up a small number of times. The chain joins TRBV2 to TRBJ1-2; tentatively, D is TRBD1 (6 bases). This CDR3 has 16 amino acids. With 7 bases removed from V and 2 bases from J, the gap between germline ends came to 20 bases. In germline, CDR1 is SNHLY, CDR2 FYNNEI. The CDR3 spells CASNGDLGRGNYGYTF. The CDR3 DNA sequence: TGTGCCAGCAACGGGGACCTTGGCAGGGGCAACTATGGCTACACCTTC.